One and the same sample provided the 3 T cell receptor beta chains below, sequenced in a study of identical twins. TCRdb analysed the 5' RACE reads with MiXCR anew, one entry per CDR3 protein. The sample lists some 1,700,000 distinct CDR3 sequences, under 35% occurring once. Sequencing was performed on cord blood. The receptors originated from a newborn girl in good health.

V is TRBV3-1 and J is TRBJ2-1, with TRBD2 as a possible D gene (5 bases). Near its end, the DNA agrees better with TRBJ2-7, so the J call may be wrong. The CDR3 consists of 18 residues. The germline CDR1 and CDR2 sequences are LGHDT and YNNKEL (reference sequence). CDR3 region: CASSQDNPALGLQREQYF. Written as DNA, the CDR3 is TGTGCCAGCAGCCAAGATAACCCAGCCCTCGGACTCCAGCGGGAGCAGTACTTC.

The chain combines TRBV11-2 with TRBJ2-3, with D tentatively TRBD2 (6 bases). CDR1 and CDR2 from the germline V gene are SGHAT and FQNNGV. V was pared by 5 bases and J by 0 bases, with 12 bases between. This CDR3 comprises 15 residues. This chain's CDR3 is CASSGAGTSTDTQYF. The DNA for the CDR3 is TGTGCCAGCAGCGGGGCGGGGACGAGCACAGATACGCAGTATTTT.

The rearrangement uses TRBV2 and TRBJ1-2; D is uncertain. V was pared by 10 bases and J by 3 bases, with 18 bases between. Looked up from germline, CDR1 is SNHLY and CDR2 is FYNNEI. The CDR3 contains 14 residues. The CDR3 is CAMLSSPSYYGYTF. CDR3 nucleotides: TGTGCCATGCTAAGTAGCCCCTCATACTATGGCTACACCTTC.